Presented here are 15 T cell receptor beta chains from one specimen sequenced in a study of cytomegalovirus exposure and HLA in healthy donors. PCR was performed using 60 Vbeta and 13 Jbeta primers. Clones were read by immunoSEQ multiplex PCR, and TCRdb kept only the in-frame ones, dropping some. The table includes 95,000 or so clones, about four fifths detected once. Sequencing used PBMCs. These receptors originate from a woman in her seventies in good health and CMV-seropositive.

The chain has TRBV7-9 and TRBJ1-2; 7 bases line up with TRBD1. The CDR3 runs 14 residues. Trimming at V came to 5 bases and at J to 4 bases, leaving 7 bases not matched to a gene. CDR1 and CDR2 (germline): SEHNR, FQNEAQ (reference sequence). CDR3 sequence reads: CASSSDRVSYGYTF. The DNA of the CDR3 is TGTGCCAGCAGCAGCGACAGGGTCAGCTATGGCTACACCTTC. Combining the CDR3 with reference TRBV7-9 and TRBJ1-2 gives the whole variable domain DTGVSQNPRHKITKRGQNVTFRCDPISEHNRLYWYRQTLGQGPEFLTYFQNEAQLEKSRLLSDRFSAERPKGSFSTLEIQRTEQGDSAMYLCASSSDRVSYGYTFGSGTRLTVV.

V and J are TRBV13 and TRBJ2-5, with TRBD1 matching 8 bases. The J call may be mistaken, given a closer DNA end match to TRBJ2-7. CDR3 size: 14 residues. Germline assignment: CDR1 PRHDT and CDR2 FYEKMQ (reference sequence). CDR3 sequence reads: CASSSRTGFAEQYF. The CDR3, as DNA: TGTGCCAGCAGCTCACGGACAGGGTTCGCCGAGCAGTACTTC.

The chain has TRBV5-4 and TRBJ2-3; D may be TRBD1 (5 bases). Germline values: CDR1 SGHNT, CDR2 YYREEE (reference sequence). The germline V and J ends were trimmed by 1 base and 4 bases, with 7 bases remaining between them. This CDR3 has 13 amino acids. As DNA, the CDR3 is TGTGCCAGCAGCTTGCCAGGGCCAGATACGCAGTATTTT. Protein product: CASSLPGPDTQYF.

The chain couples TRBV7-2 to TRBJ2-1, with D tentatively TRBD2 (6 bases). CDR1 is SGHTA, CDR2 FQGNSA, per germline. The V end was cut by 5 bases, the J end by 0 bases, with 11 bases between. The CDR3 spans 15 residues. The CDR3 sequence is CASSPSESSYNEQFF. The CDR3 coding sequence is TGTGCCAGCAGCCCTAGCGAAAGCTCCTACAATGAGCAGTTCTTC.

This clone was picked up a small number of times. This chain connects TRBV7-9 to TRBJ2-7, with D unclear. CDR3 size: 11 residues. The V end lost 5 bases, the J end lost 2 bases, and 4 bases lay between the germline ends. In germline, CDR1 is SEHNR, CDR2 FQNEAQ (reference sequence). The CDR3 DNA reads TGTGCCAGCAGCCCTGCCTACGAGCAGTACTTC. Residues: CASSPAYEQYF.

The rearrangement links TRBV20-1 to TRBJ1-1, with D hard to call. The CDR3 length is 11 residues. Germline-derived CDR1 and CDR2 are DFQATT and SNEGSKA (reference sequence). V shed 3 bases and J shed 6 bases, with 8 bases lying between them. CDR3 coding DNA: TGCAGTGCTAGGGGAGACGCTGAAGCTTTCTTT. Translating gives CSARGDAEAFF.

This sequence joins TRBV6-5 and TRBJ2-1, with TRBD1 identical over 10 bases. Germline V lookup: CDR1 MNHEY, CDR2 SVGAGI. This CDR3 comprises 16 residues. Trimming at V came to 0 bases and at J to 8 bases, leaving 7 bases not matched to a gene. The CDR3 DNA reads as TGTGCCAGCAGTTACTCTAAGACAGGGGGCCTTCATGAGCAGTTCTTC. This gives the protein CASSYSKTGGLHEQFF.

The CDR3 coding sequence is TGTGCCAGCAGCCAAGATCGTTGGGCCCTGAACACTGAAGCTTTCTTT. Encoded protein: CASSQDRWALNTEAFF. The rearrangement links TRBV14 to TRBJ1-1; D is ambiguous. Germline loops: CDR1 SGHDN, CDR2 FVKESK. The length of the CDR3 is 16 residues. The V end was cut by 0 bases, the J end by 0 bases, with 11 bases between.

The chain joins TRBV7-2 to TRBJ2-1; 10 nucleotides agree with TRBD2. J lost 1 base, V lost 3 bases, and 9 bases had no gene match. The germline gives CDR1 SGHTA, CDR2 FQGNSA. The CDR3 is 18 amino acids. In nucleotides, the CDR3 is TGTGCCAGCAGCTTGGGACTAGCGCGAGATGGGTCCTACAATGAGCAGTTCTTC. It encodes CASSLGLARDGSYNEQFF.

This rearrangement joins TRBV9 to TRBJ2-7; 8 nucleotides match TRBD1. The J segment lost 3 bases and the V segment lost 3 bases, leaving 14 bases of the junction unmatched. The CDR3 is 17 amino acids. Per the germline V gene, CDR1 is SGDLS and CDR2 is YYNGEE. As DNA, the CDR3 is TGTGCCAGCAGCGACGGATCCAGCGGACAGGGTATCTACGAGCAGTACTTC. Its protein is CASSDGSSGQGIYEQYF.

This chain links TRBV30 with TRBJ1-4, with a possible D match to TRBD1 (6 bases). V lost 5 bases to trimming and J lost 3 bases, with 16 bases between them. Germline loops: CDR1 GTSNPN, CDR2 SVGIG (reference sequence). There are 15 residues in the CDR3. The CDR3 DNA is TGTGCCTGGTGTCGAGGGGGTCCTGCTAATGAAAAACTGTTTTTT. Encoded protein: CAWCRGGPANEKLFF.

The gene calls are TRBV19 and TRBJ2-7; 7 nucleotides agree with TRBD1. The germline V gene has CDR1 LNHDA and CDR2 SQIVND (reference sequence). This CDR3 is built from 16 residues. V was pared by 5 bases and J by 0 bases, with 10 bases of the junction left unmatched. The CDR3 protein is CASSPNTQGPSYEQYF. The CDR3, as DNA: TGTGCCAGTAGTCCTAACACACAGGGGCCCTCCTACGAGCAGTACTTC.

The V gene is TRBV2, the J gene TRBJ1-5; TRBD1 matches at 9 bases. V trimming: 1 base; J trimming: 5 bases; junction bases outside the gene matches: 3. Germline lookup yields CDR1 SNHLY and CDR2 FYNNEI. CDR3 length: 15 residues. The CDR3 region is CASSEGGQGYQPQHF. CDR3 nucleotides: TGTGCCAGCAGTGAAGGGGGACAGGGTTATCAGCCCCAGCATTTT.

The rearrangement links TRBV7-6 to TRBJ2-1; 13 bases match TRBD2. V lost 1 base to trimming and J lost 2 bases; unmatched junction nucleotides: 2. CDR1 and CDR2 from the germline V gene are SGHVS and FNYEAQ. The CDR3 loop spans 17 amino acids. CDR3 residues: CASSLGTSGRAYNEQFF. The CDR3 DNA is TGTGCCAGCAGCTTAGGAACTAGCGGGAGGGCCTACAATGAGCAGTTCTTC. The full variable domain, rest sourced from reference TRBV7-6 and TRBJ2-1, is GAGVSQSPRYKVTKRGQDVALRCDPISGHVSLYWYRQALGQGPEFLTYFNYEAQQDKSGLPNDRFSAERPEGSISTLTIQRTEQRDSAMYRCASSLGTSGRAYNEQFFGPGTRLTVL.

This clone has more than one count but fewer than ten. This chain connects TRBV29-1 to TRBJ1-2, with D possibly TRBD1 on 5 matching bases. CDR1 is SQVTM and CDR2 is ANQGSEA in the germline V gene. The V and J ends lost 4 bases and 10 bases respectively, with 16 bases between them. The CDR3 has 12 residues. The DNA for the CDR3 is TGCAGCGTTGGGGGGACGACGGACTACTACACCTTC. Its protein product is CSVGGTTDYYTF.